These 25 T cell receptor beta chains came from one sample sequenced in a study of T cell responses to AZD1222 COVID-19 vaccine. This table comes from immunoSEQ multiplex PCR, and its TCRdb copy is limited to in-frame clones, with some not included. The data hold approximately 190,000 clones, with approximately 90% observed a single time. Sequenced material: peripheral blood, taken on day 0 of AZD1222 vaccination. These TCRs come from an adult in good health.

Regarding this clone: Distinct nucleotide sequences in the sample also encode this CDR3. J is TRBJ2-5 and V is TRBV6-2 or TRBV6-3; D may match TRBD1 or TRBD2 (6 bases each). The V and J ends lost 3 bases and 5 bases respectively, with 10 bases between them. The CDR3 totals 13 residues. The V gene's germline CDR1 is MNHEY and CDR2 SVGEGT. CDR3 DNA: TGTGCCAGCAGTTATCTCGGGGGCGAGACCCAGTACTTC. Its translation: CASSYLGGETQYF.

The CDR3 sequence: CASSLGPGGPYEQYF. The CDR3 DNA reads TGTGCCAGCAGCTTAGGGCCAGGGGGCCCCTACGAGCAGTACTTC. The V call is TRBV7-8, the J call TRBJ2-7; 8 bases align to TRBD1. The junction had 4 bases not matched to a gene; V was cut back by 1 base and J by 2 bases. Germline V gene data show CDR1 as SGHVS and CDR2 as FQNEAQ. The CDR3 runs to 15 residues.

The CDR3 DNA reads as TGTGCCAGCTCACCAGCAGGGGGCGGCAATCAGCCCCAGCATTTT. As protein: CASSPAGGGNQPQHF. The V call is TRBV18, the J call TRBJ1-5; the match to TRBD1 covers 8 bases. J was trimmed by 2 bases and V by 2 bases; bases with no gene match: 2. The germline gives CDR1 KGHSH, CDR2 LQKENI. This CDR3 has 15 amino acids.

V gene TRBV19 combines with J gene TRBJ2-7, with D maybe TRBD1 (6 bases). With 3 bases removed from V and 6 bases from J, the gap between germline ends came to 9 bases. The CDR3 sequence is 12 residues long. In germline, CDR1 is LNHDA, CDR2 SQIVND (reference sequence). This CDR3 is CASSMTGAEQYF. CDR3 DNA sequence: TGTGCCAGTAGTATGACAGGCGCCGAGCAGTACTTC.

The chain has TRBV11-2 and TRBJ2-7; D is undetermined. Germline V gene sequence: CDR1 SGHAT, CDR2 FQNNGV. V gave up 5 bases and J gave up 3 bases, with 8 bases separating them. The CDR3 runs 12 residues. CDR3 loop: CASSLSLYEQYF. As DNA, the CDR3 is TGTGCCAGCAGCCTTAGCCTCTACGAGCAGTACTTC.

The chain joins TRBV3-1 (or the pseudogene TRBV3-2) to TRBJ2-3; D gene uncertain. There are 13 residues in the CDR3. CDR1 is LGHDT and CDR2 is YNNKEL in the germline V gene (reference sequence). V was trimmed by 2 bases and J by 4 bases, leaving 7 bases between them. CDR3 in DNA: TGTGCCAGCAGCCAATTCGCTGCAGATACGCAGTATTTT. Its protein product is CASSQFAADTQYF.

CDR3 in DNA: TGTGCCAGCAGCTTAGGCTGGCCCGGGCAGGGCCAAGAGACCCAGTACTTC. It codes for CASSLGWPGQGQETQYF. The genes are TRBV7-2 and TRBJ2-5; D is possibly TRBD1 (5 bases). The V gene lost 1 base and the J gene lost 1 base, with 16 bases spanning the gap. CDR1 and CDR2 (germline): SGHTA, FQGNSA. This CDR3 is built from 17 residues.

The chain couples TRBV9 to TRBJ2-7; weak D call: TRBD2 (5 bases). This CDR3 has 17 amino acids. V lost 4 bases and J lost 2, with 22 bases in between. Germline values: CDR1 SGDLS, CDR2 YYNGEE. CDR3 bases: TGTGCCAGCAGCCCCCAGGTCAGACTAACGGATACCTACGAGCAGTACTTC. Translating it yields CASSPQVRLTDTYEQYF.

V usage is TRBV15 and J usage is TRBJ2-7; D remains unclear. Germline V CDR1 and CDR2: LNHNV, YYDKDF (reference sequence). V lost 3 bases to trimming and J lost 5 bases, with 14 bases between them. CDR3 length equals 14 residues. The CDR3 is CATSRVLGFDEQYF. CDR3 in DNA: TGTGCCACCAGCAGGGTGTTAGGGTTCGACGAGCAGTACTTC.

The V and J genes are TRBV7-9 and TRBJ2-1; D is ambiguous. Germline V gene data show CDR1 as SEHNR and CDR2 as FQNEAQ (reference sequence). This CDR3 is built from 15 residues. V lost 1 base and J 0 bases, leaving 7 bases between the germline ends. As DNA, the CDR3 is TGTGCCAGCAGCTTAGTACTGAGCTCCTACAATGAGCAGTTCTTC. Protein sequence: CASSLVLSSYNEQFF.

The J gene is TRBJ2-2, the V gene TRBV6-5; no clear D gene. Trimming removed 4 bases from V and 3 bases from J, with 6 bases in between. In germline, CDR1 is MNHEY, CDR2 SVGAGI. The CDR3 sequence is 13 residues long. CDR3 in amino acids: CASSFRYTGELFF. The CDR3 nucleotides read TGTGCCAGCAGTTTCCGCTACACCGGGGAGCTGTTTTTT.

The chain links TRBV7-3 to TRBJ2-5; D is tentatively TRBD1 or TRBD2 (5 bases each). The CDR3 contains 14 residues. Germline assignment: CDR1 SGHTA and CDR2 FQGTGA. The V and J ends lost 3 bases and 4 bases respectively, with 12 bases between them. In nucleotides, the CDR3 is TGTGCCAGCAGCTTGTCTTCTGGGGGAGAGACCCAGTACTTC. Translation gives CASSLSSGGETQYF.

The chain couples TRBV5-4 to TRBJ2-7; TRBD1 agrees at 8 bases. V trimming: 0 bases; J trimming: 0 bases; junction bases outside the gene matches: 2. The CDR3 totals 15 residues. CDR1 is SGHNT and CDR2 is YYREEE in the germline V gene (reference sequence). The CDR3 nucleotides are TGTGCCAGCAGCTTGGGTGGACAGGGCTCCTACGAGCAGTACTTC. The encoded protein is CASSLGGQGSYEQYF.

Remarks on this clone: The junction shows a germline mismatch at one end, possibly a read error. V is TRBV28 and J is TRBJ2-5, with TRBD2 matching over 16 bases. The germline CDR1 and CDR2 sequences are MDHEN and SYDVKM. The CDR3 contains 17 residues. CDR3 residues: CASSLHPGGTSGRGNNF. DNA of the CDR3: TGTGCCAGCAGTCTCCACCCAGGGGGGACTAGCGGGAGGGGAAACAACTTC.

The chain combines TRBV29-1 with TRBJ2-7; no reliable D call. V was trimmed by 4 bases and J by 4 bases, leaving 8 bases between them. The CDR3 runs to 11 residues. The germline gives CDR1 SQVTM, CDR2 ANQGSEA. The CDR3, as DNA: TGCAGCGTTGTTTGGCAGTACGAGCAGTACTTC. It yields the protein CSVVWQYEQYF.

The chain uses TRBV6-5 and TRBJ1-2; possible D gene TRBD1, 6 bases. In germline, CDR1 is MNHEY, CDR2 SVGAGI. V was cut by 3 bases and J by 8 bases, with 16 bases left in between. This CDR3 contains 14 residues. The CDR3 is CASSYPGATLGYTF. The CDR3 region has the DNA TGTGCCAGCAGTTATCCGGGGGCCACGTTAGGCTACACCTTC.

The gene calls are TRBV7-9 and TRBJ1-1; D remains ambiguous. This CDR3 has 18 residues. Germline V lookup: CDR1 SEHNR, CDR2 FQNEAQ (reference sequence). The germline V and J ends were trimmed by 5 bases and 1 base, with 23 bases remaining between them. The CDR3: CASSLPLLRRTTNTEAFF. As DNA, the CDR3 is TGTGCCAGCAGCCTCCCGCTCCTGCGGAGAACAACGAACACTGAAGCTTTCTTT.

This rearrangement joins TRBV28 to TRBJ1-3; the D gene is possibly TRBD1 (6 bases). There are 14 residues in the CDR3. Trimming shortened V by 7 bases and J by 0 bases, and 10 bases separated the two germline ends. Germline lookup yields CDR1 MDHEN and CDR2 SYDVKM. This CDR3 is CASTPTGSGNTIYF. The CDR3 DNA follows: TGTGCCAGCACCCCGACAGGCTCTGGAAACACCATATATTTT.

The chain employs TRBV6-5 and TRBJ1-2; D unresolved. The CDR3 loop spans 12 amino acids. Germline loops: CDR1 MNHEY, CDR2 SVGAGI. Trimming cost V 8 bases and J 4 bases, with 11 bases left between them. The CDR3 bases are TGTGCCAGCCTTAGGGTGGGCTATGGCTACACCTTC. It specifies CASLRVGYGYTF.

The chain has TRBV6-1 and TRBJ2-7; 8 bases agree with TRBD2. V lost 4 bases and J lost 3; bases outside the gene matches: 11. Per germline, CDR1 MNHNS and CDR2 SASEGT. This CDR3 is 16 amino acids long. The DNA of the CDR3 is TGTGCCAGCAGTGGCTTCGGGGAAGCGGGAGTCTACGAGCAGTACTTC. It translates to CASSGFGEAGVYEQYF.

CDR3 amino acids: CASRDDRAKNIQYF. The CDR3 nucleotides read TGTGCCAGCAGAGACGACAGGGCCAAAAACATTCAGTACTTC. V is TRBV2 and J is TRBJ2-4; a weak D match, TRBD1 (6 bases). V lost 6 bases and J 1 base, leaving 10 bases between the germline ends. Per germline, CDR1 SNHLY and CDR2 FYNNEI. This CDR3 comprises 14 residues.

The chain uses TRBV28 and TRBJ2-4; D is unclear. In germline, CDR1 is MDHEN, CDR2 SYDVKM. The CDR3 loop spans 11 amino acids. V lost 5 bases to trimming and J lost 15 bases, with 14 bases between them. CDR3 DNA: TGTGCCAGCAGTGTGGCTAGGGTTTTGTACTTC. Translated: CASSVARVLYF.

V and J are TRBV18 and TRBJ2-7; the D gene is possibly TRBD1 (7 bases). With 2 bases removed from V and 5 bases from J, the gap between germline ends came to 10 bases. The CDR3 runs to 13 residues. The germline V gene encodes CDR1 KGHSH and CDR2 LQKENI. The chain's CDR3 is CASSPGRGDEQYF. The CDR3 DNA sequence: TGTGCCAGCTCACCAGGCAGGGGGGACGAGCAGTACTTC.

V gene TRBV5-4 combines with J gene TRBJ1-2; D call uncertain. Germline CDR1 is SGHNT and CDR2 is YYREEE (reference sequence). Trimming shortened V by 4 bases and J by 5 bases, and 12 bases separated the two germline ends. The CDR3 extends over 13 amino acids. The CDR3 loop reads CASSTTAHYGYTF. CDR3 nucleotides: TGTGCCAGCAGCACTACAGCTCATTATGGCTACACCTTC.

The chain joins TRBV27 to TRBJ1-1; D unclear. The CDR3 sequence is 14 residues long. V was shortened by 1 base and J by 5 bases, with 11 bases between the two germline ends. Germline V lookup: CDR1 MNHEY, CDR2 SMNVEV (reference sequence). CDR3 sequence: CASSLLGFRTEAFF. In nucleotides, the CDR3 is TGTGCCAGCAGTTTATTGGGTTTTAGGACTGAAGCTTTCTTT.